This TCR beta chain was retrieved from a study of blood T cell repertoires in COVID-19. Study overall: Whether acute or convalescent, the COVID-19 samples came from the United States, Italy and Spain.

The protocol was immunoSEQ multiplex PCR, while the TCRdb copy is restricted to in-frame clones and leaves out a portion. This table has about 440,000 clones, roughly 88% appearing once. Across over 20 US areas, participants ranged in age from about 18 to 100 years. The study assigned cohorts using participant-reported clinical history. In germline, CDR1 is LNHNV, CDR2 YYDKDF (reference sequence). There are 14 residues in the CDR3. Deletions cut 5 bases from V and 6 bases from J, with 13 bases between. Material for sequencing was PBMCs or T cells enriched from blood (not recorded which). This receptor was taken from a man aged 18-30 years who had recovered from COVID-19. The chain couples TRBV15 to TRBJ1-4, with TRBD1 as a possible D gene (6 bases). CDR3 nucleotides: TGTGCCACCAGCCGTACGGGGGGCGATGAAAAACTGTTTTTT. This translates into CATSRTGGDEKLFF.